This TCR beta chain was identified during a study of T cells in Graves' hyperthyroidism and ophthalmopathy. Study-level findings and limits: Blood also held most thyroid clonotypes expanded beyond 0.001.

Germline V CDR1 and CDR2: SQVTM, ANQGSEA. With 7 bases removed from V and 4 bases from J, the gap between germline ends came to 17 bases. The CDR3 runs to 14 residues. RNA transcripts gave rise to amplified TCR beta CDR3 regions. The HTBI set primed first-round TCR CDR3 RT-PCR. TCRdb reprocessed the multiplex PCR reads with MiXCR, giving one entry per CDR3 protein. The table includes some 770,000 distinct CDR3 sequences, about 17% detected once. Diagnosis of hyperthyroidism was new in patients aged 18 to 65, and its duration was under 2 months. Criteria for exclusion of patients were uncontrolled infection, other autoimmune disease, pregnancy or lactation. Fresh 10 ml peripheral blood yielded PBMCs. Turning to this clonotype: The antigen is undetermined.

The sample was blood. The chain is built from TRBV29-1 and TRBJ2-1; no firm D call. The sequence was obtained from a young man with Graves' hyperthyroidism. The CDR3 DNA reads TGCAGCGGGGTAGGACGGAGCCCTTACAATGAGCAGTTCTTC. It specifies CSGVGRSPYNEQFF.